A selection of T cell receptor beta chains follows, all from one sample in a study of shared clonotypes between healthy human individuals. TCRdb's copy holds only in-frame clones and misses some; the assay was immunoSEQ multiplex PCR. The repertoire includes about 2,200,000 clones, approximately 94% of them detected once, and approximately 1.7% sits in the top ten. The sample was naive CD8+ T cells from PBMCs. The origin of the receptors is a man younger than 35 in good health. Some clones in this sample may be carry-over from other donors' samples. The CDR3 runs from the conserved cysteine through the conserved F or W. D genes are given only for firm matches. Clone size is shown for a subset of rows, as once, few, many or a class of expanded clone.

cdr3_nt	cdr3_aa	j_call	clone_size	v_call	d_call
TGCAGCGTGGTAGGGACACGGGAGCAGTTCTTC	CSVVGTREQFF	TRBJ2-1	-	TRBV29-1	-
TGTGCCAGCAGCTCAAGGACCCTGGAGTCCAAAAACATTCAGTACTTC	CASSSRTLESKNIQYF	TRBJ2-4	-	TRBV11-2	-
TGTGCCAGCAGTGCCGTAAGCCGGGACACCTCCTACGAGCAGTACTTC	CASSAVSRDTSYEQYF	TRBJ2-7	-	TRBV2	-
TGTGCCAGCAGTTACCAGCGGACTACTGAAGCTTTCTTT	CASSYQRTTEAFF	TRBJ1-1	-	TRBV6-5	-
TGTGCCAGCAGCGGGCCCGGGTCTGACGGAGGCTACGAGCAGTACTTC	CASSGPGSDGGYEQYF	TRBJ2-7	-	TRBV9	-
TGTGCCAGCAGTTTAATCAGTCCTAGGCGTGTGGAGACCCAGTACTTC	CASSLISPRRVETQYF	TRBJ2-5	-	TRBV27	-
TGTGCCAGCAGCTACCTAGCGGGAGCTCGCAATGAGCAGTTCTTC	CASSYLAGARNEQFF	TRBJ2-1	-	TRBV7-2	TRBD2
TGTGCCAGCAGCCGGGACGGCGAGAACCTCTCTGGGGCCAACGTCCTGACTTTC	CASSRDGENLSGANVLTF	TRBJ2-6	once	TRBV28	-
TGTGCCAGCAGGAGCCTGTATAACTATGGCTACACCTTC	CASRSLYNYGYTF	TRBJ1-2	-	TRBV27	-
TGTGCCAGTAGAATCCGGGGTGGTGGCACTGAAGCTTTCTTT	CASRIRGGGTEAFF	TRBJ1-1	-	TRBV19	-
TGTGCCAGCAGTTTATCCCGGACTAGCGGGAGCCCTTACGAGCAGTACTTC	CASSLSRTSGSPYEQYF	TRBJ2-7	-	TRBV27	TRBD2
TGCGCCAGCTCCGAATTCCGGGACAGCGAGCAGTACTTC	CASSEFRDSEQYF	TRBJ2-7	-	TRBV5-1	TRBD1
TGTGCCAGCAGCTTAGCGAGTCGGCCGAACACTGAAGCTTTCTTT	CASSLASRPNTEAFF	TRBJ1-1	-	TRBV7-8	-
TGTGCCAGCAGCTTTTCTGTTGGCAGGAAAGCTTACGAGCAGTACTTC	CASSFSVGRKAYEQYF	TRBJ2-7	-	TRBV5-6	-
TGTGCCAGCAGCCCTAGGGGGCACGCGACCCAGTACTTC	CASSPRGHATQYF	TRBJ2-5	once	TRBV27	TRBD1